This T cell receptor (beta chain) was captured by sequencing in a study of T cells after yellow fever vaccination. At the level of the study: Low-cell-number fractions underwent preparation using SMART-Seq v4 Ultra Low Input.

Synthesis of TCR cDNA relied on 5'RACE template switching, which attached a universal primer site and UMIs. Each CDR3 protein gets one entry after TCRdb re-called the 5' RACE reads with MiXCR. This table holds 300,000 to 350,000 distinct CDR3 sequences, less than 9.5% found once. The V end lost 0 bases, the J end lost 8 bases, and 16 bases lay between the germline ends. The CDR3 is made up of 15 amino acids. CDR1 MGHRA and CDR2 YSYEKL come from the germline V gene. General observations from the study: Secondary responses were weaker yet peaked faster, day 5 versus 15.

This clonotype turned up a few times. The antigen is not known. The receptor's source is a man aged 18 to 35 who received the YFV17D yellow fever vaccine. The sequences come from PBMCs, collected roughly 46 days after the first yellow fever vaccination. The V and J genes are TRBV4-1 and TRBJ1-2; no definite D call. The CDR3 DNA reads TGCGCCAGCAGCCAAGACTACCCTCGACTGGGAGGCTACACCTTC. Amino acid sequence: CASSQDYPRLGGYTF.